The 18 T cell receptor beta chains in this list originate from one sample, sequenced in a study of T cell repertoires in cytomegalovirus infection. TCRdb re-analysed the reads in MiXCR, keeping a single row per CDR3 protein. The repertoire holds almost 500,000 distinct CDR3 sequences, with about 11% as singletons. The source material was PBMCs. The receptors shown here come from a human donor in good health (CMV status not recorded). Some clones in this sample may be carry-over from other donors' samples.

In this sample, this clonotype turned up many times. This CDR3 is CASSRGGSGDNEQFF. CDR3 in DNA: TGTGCCAGCAGCAGGGGCGGGAGCGGGGACAATGAGCAGTTCTTC. This chain uses TRBV7-2 with TRBJ2-1, with 7 bases lining up with TRBD2. CDR3 size: 15 residues. J lost 5 bases, V lost 5 bases, and 9 bases had no gene match. Germline V gene lookup returns CDR1 SGHTA and CDR2 FQGNSA.

This rearrangement joins TRBV5-1 to TRBJ2-1, with a tentative D call TRBD2 (6 bases). The V end was cut by 1 base, the J end by 2 bases, with 7 bases between. The CDR3 covers 14 residues. Germline V gene data show CDR1 as SGHRS and CDR2 as YFSETQ. The CDR3 region has the DNA TGCGCCAGCAGCTTGCGGGAGACCTACAATGAGCAGTTCTTC. This sequence encodes CASSLRETYNEQFF.

This clonotype was seen repeatedly, ten times or more. The chain couples TRBV6-1 to TRBJ2-3, with unresolved D. This CDR3 spans 12 amino acids. The germline V gene has CDR1 MNHNS and CDR2 SASEGT. V dropped 4 bases and J dropped 5 bases, with 7 bases sitting between them. This CDR3 is CASSAQRDTQYF. The CDR3 bases are TGTGCCAGCAGTGCCCAGAGAGATACGCAGTATTTT.

The chain couples TRBV30 to TRBJ1-4; D might be TRBD1 (5 bases). CDR3 length equals 13 residues. Germline loops: CDR1 GTSNPN, CDR2 SVGIG (reference sequence). The V and J ends lost 0 bases and 6 bases respectively, with 8 bases between them. The CDR3 sequence is CAWSVGRDEKLFF. The CDR3 nucleotides are TGTGCCTGGAGTGTGGGCAGGGATGAAAAACTGTTTTTT. Supplemented by reference TRBV30 and TRBJ1-4, the full variable domain reads SQTIHQWPATLVQPVGSPLSLECTVEGTSNPNLYWYRQAAGRGLQLLFYSVGIGQISSEVPQNLSASRPQDRQFILSSKKLLLSDSGFYLCAWSVGRDEKLFFGSGTQLSVL.

Many counts were recorded for this clonotype. V and J are TRBV7-2 and TRBJ1-1; a weak D match, TRBD1 (6 bases). The V gene's germline CDR1 is SGHTA and CDR2 FQGNSA. V was clipped by 1 base and J by 1 base, with 7 bases between them. This CDR3 spans 14 amino acids. The CDR3 loop is CASSLGGANTEAFF. The CDR3 DNA sequence: TGTGCCAGCAGCTTAGGGGGGGCGAACACTGAAGCTTTCTTT. Based on the CDR3 plus reference TRBV7-2 and TRBJ1-1, the full variable domain is GAGVSQSPSNKVTEKGKDVELRCDPISGHTALYWYRQSLGQGLEFLIYFQGNSAPDKSGLPSDRFSAERTGGSVSTLTIQRTQQEDSAVYLCASSLGGANTEAFFGQGTRLTVV.

This clonotype was counted many times. This rearrangement joins TRBV6-4 to TRBJ2-7; tentatively, D is TRBD1 or TRBD2 (5 bases each). The CDR3 covers 18 residues. Trimming removed 0 bases at V and 2 bases at J, with 20 bases between. The germline gives CDR1 MRHNA, CDR2 SNTAGT. The CDR3 nucleotides read TGTGCCAGCAGTGACTCGATTTTCGGTCCGAGGGGCCCCTACGAGCAGTACTTC. The encoded protein is CASSDSIFGPRGPYEQYF.

The chain combines TRBV25-1 with TRBJ2-2; D ambiguous. V lost 2 bases, J lost 6 bases, and 13 bases lay in between. Germline V gene data show CDR1 as MGHDK and CDR2 as SYGVNS. CDR3 length equals 15 residues. CDR3 region: CASSEIGQLPGELFF. As DNA, the CDR3 is TGTGCCAGCAGTGAAATAGGGCAGCTGCCCGGGGAGCTGTTTTTT.

This clonotype occurred many times. The gene calls are TRBV10-3 and TRBJ1-1, with TRBD1 matching 10 bases. The ends lost 4 bases at V and 1 base at J; junction bases unmatched: 9. Germline V lookup: CDR1 ENHRY, CDR2 SYGVKD. This CDR3 is built from 17 residues. The CDR3 DNA is TGTGCCATCAGTGGGCCCCCGGGACAGGGGACGAACACTGAAGCTTTCTTT. Residues: CAISGPPGQGTNTEAFF.

This clonotype was recorded at least ten times. The chain joins TRBV6-7 to TRBJ1-5, with D possibly TRBD1 on 5 matching bases. TRBV6-7 belongs to the ORF category, with a function that is uncertain. The CDR3 extends over 13 amino acids. V shed 8 bases and J shed 2 bases, with 10 bases lying between them. DNA for the CDR3: TGTGCCAGCTTCCGGGGGGGCAATCAGCCCCAGCATTTT. Its translation: CASFRGGNQPQHF.

This clonotype was counted many times. V and J are TRBV28 and TRBJ1-5; no reliable D call. Trimming pared 2 bases from V and 2 bases from J, leaving 10 bases between. Germline CDR1 is MDHEN and CDR2 is SYDVKM. The CDR3 is made up of 15 amino acids. CDR3 nucleotide sequence: TGTGCCAGCAGTTTACGGCCGGCGGGCAATCAGCCCCAGCATTTT. Amino acids: CASSLRPAGNQPQHF.

This clonotype was counted ten times or more. The rearrangement joins TRBV30 to TRBJ1-2; no definite D call. The CDR3 runs to 14 residues. The germline gives CDR1 GTSNPN, CDR2 SVGIG (reference sequence). Trimming took off 4 bases at V and 6 bases at J, with 18 bases between the two ends. CDR3 in DNA: TGTGCCTGGACGAAGTGGAGGATCCGGGATGGCTACACCTTC. It yields the protein CAWTKWRIRDGYTF.

This clonotype occurred many times. V is TRBV7-2 and J is TRBJ2-4; a possible D gene is TRBD1 (6 bases). The CDR3 length is 18 residues. CDR1 SGHTA and CDR2 FQGNSA come from the germline V gene. Trimming cost V 2 bases and J 0 bases, with 17 bases left between them. The CDR3 nucleotides are TGTGCCAGCAGCTTATACGATTGGACAGTCCGAGCCAAAAACATTCAGTACTTC. Translated, it gives CASSLYDWTVRAKNIQYF.

A few counts support this clonotype. The chain links TRBV15 to TRBJ2-1, with 8 positions matching TRBD2. Germline V gene lookup returns CDR1 LNHNV and CDR2 YYDKDF (reference sequence). The J segment lost 4 bases and the V segment lost 3 bases, leaving 5 bases of the junction unmatched. This CDR3 is built from 15 residues. The CDR3 reads CATSSQRELYNEQFF. For the CDR3, the DNA is TGTGCCACCAGCAGTCAGCGGGAGTTGTACAATGAGCAGTTCTTC. Supplemented by reference TRBV15 and TRBJ2-1, the full variable domain reads DAMVIQNPRYQVTQFGKPVTLSCSQTLNHNVMYWYQQKSSQAPKLLFHYYDKDFNNEADTPDNFQSRRPNTSFCFLDIRSPGLGDTAMYLCATSSQRELYNEQFFGPGTRLTVL.

A few counts support this clonotype. The J gene is TRBJ2-6, the V gene TRBV27; TRBD1 matches 8 bases. The V and J ends lost 6 bases and 4 bases, in that order; junction bases with no gene match: 8. CDR1 is MNHEY, CDR2 SMNVEV, per germline (reference sequence). This CDR3 has 16 residues. The CDR3 DNA follows: TGTGCCAGCAGAACCCAGGGGGCGGAAGGGGCCAACGTCCTGACTTTC. Translating it yields CASRTQGAEGANVLTF. The complete variable domain, with remaining parts taken from reference TRBV27 and TRBJ2-6, reads EAQVTQNPRYLITVTGKKLTVTCSQNMNHEYMSWYRQDPGLGLRQIYYSMNVEVTDKGDVPEGYKVSRKEKRNFPLILESPSPNQTSLYFCASRTQGAEGANVLTFGAGSRLTVL.

Only a few counts were recorded for this clonotype. The chain links TRBV5-1 to TRBJ2-2; 14 bases map to TRBD2. This CDR3 comprises 17 residues. Germline V CDR1 and CDR2: SGHRS, YFSETQ. J lost 6 bases, V lost 1 base, and 5 bases had no gene match. The CDR3 sequence is CASSLRGTSGSAGELFF. DNA for the CDR3: TGCGCCAGCAGCTTGCGGGGGACTAGCGGGAGCGCCGGGGAGCTGTTTTTT.

This clonotype was detected many times. V and J are TRBV7-6 and TRBJ1-1, with TRBD1 matching over 11 bases. J was trimmed by 0 bases and V by 5 bases; bases with no gene match: 5. CDR3 length: 16 amino acids. Germline V gene sequence: CDR1 SGHVS, CDR2 FNYEAQ. The CDR3 nucleotides are TGTGCCAGCAGCATCGGACAGGGGGCTATGAACACTGAAGCTTTCTTT. It encodes CASSIGQGAMNTEAFF.

This clonotype turned up a few times. CDR3 nucleotide sequence: TGTGCCAGCAGTTTAGGGTCGGGCCCTGAGCAGTTCTTC. It is translated as CASSLGSGPEQFF. The V gene is TRBV28, the J gene TRBJ2-1; D ambiguous. CDR3 length: 13 amino acids. The germline gives CDR1 MDHEN, CDR2 SYDVKM. V lost 2 bases, J lost 9 bases, and 11 bases lay in between.

Written as DNA, the CDR3 is TGTGCCAGCAGCTTGACAGGTTTCTCCTACGAGCAGTACTTC. Translation: CASSLTGFSYEQYF. The chain employs TRBV7-9 and TRBJ2-7, with D possibly being TRBD1 (6 bases). Trimming pared 3 bases from V and 0 bases from J, leaving 9 bases between. The CDR3 runs 14 residues. Germline CDR1 is SEHNR and CDR2 is FQNEAQ (reference sequence).